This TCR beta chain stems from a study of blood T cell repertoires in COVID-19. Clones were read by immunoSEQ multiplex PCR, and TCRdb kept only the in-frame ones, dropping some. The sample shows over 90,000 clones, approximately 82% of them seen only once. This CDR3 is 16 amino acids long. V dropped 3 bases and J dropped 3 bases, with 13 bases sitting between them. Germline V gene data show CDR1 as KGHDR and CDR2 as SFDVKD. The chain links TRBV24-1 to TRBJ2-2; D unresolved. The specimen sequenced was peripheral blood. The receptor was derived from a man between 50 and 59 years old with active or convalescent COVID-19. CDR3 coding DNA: TGTGCCACCAGTGATAAGGAGTTGAGGTACACCGGGGAGCTGTTTTTT. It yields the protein CATSDKELRYTGELFF.